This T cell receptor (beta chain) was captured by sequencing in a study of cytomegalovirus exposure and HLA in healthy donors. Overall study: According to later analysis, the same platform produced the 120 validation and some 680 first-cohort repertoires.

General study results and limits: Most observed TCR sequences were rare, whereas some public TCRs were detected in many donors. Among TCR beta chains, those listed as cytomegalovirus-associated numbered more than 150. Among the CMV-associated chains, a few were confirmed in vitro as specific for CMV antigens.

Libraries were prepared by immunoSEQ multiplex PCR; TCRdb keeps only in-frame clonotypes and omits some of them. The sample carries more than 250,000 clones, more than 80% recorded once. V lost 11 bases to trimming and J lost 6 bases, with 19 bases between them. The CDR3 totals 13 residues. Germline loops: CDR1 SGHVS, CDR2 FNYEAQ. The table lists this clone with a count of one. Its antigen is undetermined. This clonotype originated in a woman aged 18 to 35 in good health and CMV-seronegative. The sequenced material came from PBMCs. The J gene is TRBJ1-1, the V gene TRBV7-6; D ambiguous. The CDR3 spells CARSRYWQAEAFF. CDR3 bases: TGTGCCCGCTCCCGTTATTGGCAGGCTGAAGCTTTCTTT.